Shown below are 27 T cell receptor beta chains from a single sample sequenced in a study of T-cell memory formation after mild COVID-19. TCRdb passed the 5' RACE reads through MiXCR, listing each CDR3 protein once. Seen here are some 450,000 distinct CDR3 sequences, over 15% observed once, and the top ten hold roughly 21%. Input material: PBMCs or a T cell subset sorted from them (not recorded which). These receptors originate from a man between 18 and 35 years old who had mild COVID-19 (a few samples of this study predate the infection). Cell type and time point are not known.

This clonotype was picked up a small number of times. This chain joins TRBV5-1 and TRBJ1-1; D remains ambiguous. The germline V gene has CDR1 SGHRS and CDR2 YFSETQ. V was cut by 1 base and J by 5 bases, with 21 bases left in between. This CDR3 is 17 amino acids long. The CDR3 loop reads CASSLPPLRLRRTEAFF. Here the CDR3 DNA reads TGCGCCAGCAGCTTGCCCCCATTACGCCTTCGACGGACTGAAGCTTTCTTT. Filled out from reference TRBV5-1 and TRBJ1-1, the complete variable domain reads KAGVTQTPRYLIKTRGQQVTLSCSPISGHRSVSWYQQTPGQGLQFLFEYFSETQRNKGNFPGRFSGRQFSNSRSEMNVSTLELGDSALYLCASSLPPLRLRRTEAFFGQGTRLTVV.

This rearrangement joins TRBV7-2 to TRBJ2-4, with a tentative D call TRBD1 (6 bases). V lost 5 bases to trimming and J lost 3 bases, with 14 bases between them. This CDR3 is built from 15 residues. Germline V lookup: CDR1 SGHTA, CDR2 FQGNSA. CDR3 in amino acids: CASSPKQGIKNIQYF. In DNA form, the CDR3 reads TGTGCCAGCAGCCCCAAACAGGGAATCAAAAACATTCAGTACTTC.

This clonotype was detected only a few times. CDR3 DNA sequence: TGCAGTGCTAGGCCTACCGCTGGAAACACCATATATTTT. Its translation is CSARPTAGNTIYF. V is TRBV20-1 and J is TRBJ1-3, with D hard to call. V lost 3 bases to trimming and J lost 2 bases, with 8 bases between them. The V gene's germline CDR1 is DFQATT and CDR2 SNEGSKA (reference sequence). This CDR3 comprises 13 residues.

The V and J genes are TRBV2 and TRBJ1-5; D gene ambiguous. Looked up from germline, CDR1 is SNHLY and CDR2 is FYNNEI. The CDR3 spans 14 residues. Trimming removed 2 bases from V and 3 bases from J, with 8 bases in between. This chain's CDR3 is CASSESYINQPQHF. CDR3 DNA sequence: TGTGCCAGCAGTGAATCGTACATCAATCAGCCCCAGCATTTT. The full variable domain, in which reference TRBV2 and TRBJ1-5 provide the parts outside the CDR3, is EPEVTQTPSHQVTQMGQEVILRCVPISNHLYFYWYRQILGQKVEFLVSFYNNEISEKSEIFDDQFSVERPDGSNFTLKIRSTKLEDSAMYFCASSESYINQPQHFGDGTRLSIL.

With respect to this clonotype: Mismatch with germline at one junction end may stem from a read error. V is TRBV7-7 and J is TRBJ2-2, with 8 bases matching TRBD2. The CDR3 totals 15 residues. Germline assignment: CDR1 SSHAT and CDR2 FNYEAQ (reference sequence). CDR3 nucleotides: TGTGCTAGCAGCCCAGCGGGGGTGAACACCGGGGAGCTGTTTTTT. Its translation: CASSPAGVNTGELFF.

This clonotype was observed a few times. V and J are TRBV4-2 and TRBJ2-3; 7 bases are shared with TRBD2. J gave up 1 base and V 1 base, and 5 bases lay outside the gene matches. There are 16 residues in the CDR3. Germline V gene lookup returns CDR1 LGHNA and CDR2 YNFKEQ. The CDR3 sequence: CASSQASSGGTDTQYF. In DNA form, the CDR3 reads TGTGCCAGCAGCCAAGCGTCTAGCGGCGGCACAGATACGCAGTATTTT.

The chain links TRBV4-1 to TRBJ1-1, with 11 positions matching TRBD1. V gave up 3 bases and J gave up 5 bases; unmatched junction bases: 5. The CDR3 length is 15 residues. Germline CDR1 MGHRA, CDR2 YSYEKL. The CDR3 DNA sequence: TGCGCCAGCAGCCAGAGGGACAGGGGGTTTACTGAAGCTTTCTTT. It yields the protein CASSQRDRGFTEAFF.

This clonotype has a handful of counts. The rearrangement links TRBV7-9 to TRBJ2-5; weak D call: TRBD2 (5 bases). The V end was cut by 5 bases, the J end by 2 bases, with 21 bases between. The CDR3 contains 17 residues. The germline gives CDR1 SEHNR, CDR2 FQNEAQ (reference sequence). The CDR3 protein is CASSQGRFGLKQETQYF. In DNA form, the CDR3 reads TGTGCCAGCAGCCAAGGGCGTTTTGGACTGAAACAAGAGACCCAGTACTTC. The full variable domain, in which reference TRBV7-9 and TRBJ2-5 provide the parts outside the CDR3, is DTGVSQNPRHKITKRGQNVTFRCDPISEHNRLYWYRQTLGQGPEFLTYFQNEAQLEKSRLLSDRFSAERPKGSFSTLEIQRTEQGDSAMYLCASSQGRFGLKQETQYFGPGTRLLVL.

There are a few counts of this clonotype. V is TRBV28 and J is TRBJ1-5, with D possibly matching TRBD1 (6 bases). CDR1 and CDR2 from the germline V gene are MDHEN and SYDVKM. This CDR3 contains 14 residues. V lost 3 bases and J lost 5, with 11 bases in between. The CDR3 sequence: CASSLAQGDQPQHF. CDR3 nucleotide sequence: TGTGCCAGCAGTTTGGCACAGGGAGATCAGCCCCAGCATTTT.

In its sample, this clonotype was seen a few times. This sequence joins TRBV7-6 and TRBJ2-5; D ambiguous. V lost 6 bases and J lost 1, with 6 bases in between. The CDR3 consists of 12 residues. Germline loops: CDR1 SGHVS, CDR2 FNYEAQ. In DNA, the CDR3 is TGTGCCAGCAGGGGGTTCCAAGAGACCCAGTACTTC. This gives the protein CASRGFQETQYF.

This clonotype occurred a few times. The V call is TRBV24-1, the J call TRBJ2-5; a possible D gene is TRBD1 (6 bases). V lost 2 bases, J lost 4 bases, and 16 bases lay in between. Per germline, CDR1 KGHDR and CDR2 SFDVKD. CDR3 length equals 16 residues. The CDR3 region has the DNA TGTGCCACCAGTGATTCGGGACACCGGGGTGGAGAGACCCAGTACTTC. Translating it yields CATSDSGHRGGETQYF.

This clonotype showed up just a few times. The V call is TRBV20-1, the J call TRBJ2-2; TRBD1 is a possible D gene (6 bases). The V end lost 6 bases, the J end lost 4 bases, and 12 bases lay between the germline ends. In germline, CDR1 is DFQATT, CDR2 SNEGSKA (reference sequence). The CDR3 runs 13 residues. The CDR3 sequence: CSAQNRVTGELFF. For the CDR3, the DNA is TGCAGTGCACAGAACAGGGTCACCGGGGAGCTGTTTTTT.

The genes are TRBV7-9 and TRBJ2-2, with D possibly matching TRBD2 (5 bases). The CDR3 runs 14 residues. Germline loops: CDR1 SEHNR, CDR2 FQNEAQ (reference sequence). V lost 5 bases to trimming and J lost 5 bases, with 12 bases between them. CDR3 in DNA: TGTGCCAGCAGCCCCCCGCGAGGGACCGGGGAGCTGTTTTTT. It encodes CASSPPRGTGELFF. Filled out from reference TRBV7-9 and TRBJ2-2, the complete variable domain reads DTGVSQNPRHKITKRGQNVTFRCDPISEHNRLYWYRQTLGQGPEFLTYFQNEAQLEKSRLLSDRFSAERPKGSFSTLEIQRTEQGDSAMYLCASSPPRGTGELFFGEGSRLTVL.

This clonotype was observed a few times. The chain joins TRBV7-8 to TRBJ2-5; no clear D. Germline V gives CDR1 SGHVS, CDR2 FQNEAQ. The CDR3 totals 15 residues. The ends were cut back, 4 bases at V and 7 bases at J, with 19 bases in the middle. The CDR3 is CASSSSLLGIGTQYF. The CDR3 DNA reads TGTGCCAGCAGCTCCTCTCTTTTGGGTATCGGGACCCAGTACTTC. Using reference TRBV7-8 and TRBJ2-5 for the parts outside the CDR3, the full variable domain is GAGVSQSPRYKVAKRGQDVALRCDPISGHVSLFWYQQALGQGPEFLTYFQNEAQLDKSGLPSDRFFAERPEGSVSTLKIQRTQQEDSAVYLCASSSSLLGIGTQYFGPGTRLLVL.

The rearrangement links TRBV28 to TRBJ2-7, with 7 bases lining up with TRBD2. From germline, CDR1 is MDHEN and CDR2 SYDVKM. The ends lost 5 bases at V and 6 bases at J; junction bases unmatched: 10. The CDR3 has 14 amino acids. The CDR3 DNA reads as TGTGCCAGCAGTCCGCAACGGGGGGTCGGCGAGCAGTACGTC. Translation: CASSPQRGVGEQYV.

This clonotype was seen a few times. This chain connects TRBV7-3 to TRBJ2-3; TRBD2 agrees at 7 bases. The CDR3 length is 15 residues. Germline V CDR1 and CDR2: SGHTA, FQGTGA. With V trimmed by 1 base and J by 3 bases, 4 bases remained unmatched. As DNA, the CDR3 is TGTGCCAGCAGCTTAAAGGCTAGCGGAACAGATACGCAGTATTTT. Its protein is CASSLKASGTDTQYF. The whole variable domain, remainder taken from reference TRBV7-3 and TRBJ2-3, is GAGVSQTPSNKVTEKGKYVELRCDPISGHTALYWYRQSLGQGPEFLIYFQGTGAADDSGLPNDRFFAVRPEGSVSTLKIQRTERGDSAVYLCASSLKASGTDTQYFGPGTRLTVL.

The chain uses TRBV6-2 or TRBV6-3 and TRBJ2-7; D may be TRBD1 (6 bases). Germline V CDR1 and CDR2: MNHEY, SVGEGT. The ends were cut back, 6 bases at V and 2 bases at J, with 17 bases in the middle. This CDR3 is 15 amino acids long. CDR3 loop: CASRPTGTWTYEQYV. The DNA of the CDR3 is TGTGCCAGCAGACCTACCGGGACATGGACCTACGAGCAGTACGTC.

This clonotype was counted only a few times. CDR3 loop: CASSLTRAGRQYV. The CDR3 coding sequence is TGTGCCAGCAGCCTCACCCGGGCCGGACGGCAGTACGTC. The gene calls are TRBV7-2 and TRBJ2-7, with no clear D. The germline gives CDR1 SGHTA, CDR2 FQGNSA. Trimming cost V 5 bases and J 9 bases, with 17 bases left between them. The CDR3 loop spans 13 amino acids.

This clonotype has a handful of counts. As DNA, the CDR3 is TGTGCCAGCAGTGGGGACCTCTTCACCGGGGAGCTGTTTTTT. It is translated as CASSGDLFTGELFF. The gene calls are TRBV9 and TRBJ2-2; D is perhaps TRBD1 or TRBD2 (5 bases each). The CDR3 runs to 14 residues. The V gene's germline CDR1 is SGDLS and CDR2 YYNGEE. V gave up 5 bases and J gave up 4 bases, with 12 bases separating them.

This clonotype was picked up a small number of times. The genes are TRBV11-1 and TRBJ2-6; no clear D gene. Germline V CDR1 and CDR2: SGHAT, FQDESV (reference sequence). This CDR3 contains 13 residues. With 3 bases removed from V and 4 bases from J, the gap between germline ends came to 4 bases. The CDR3: CASSLRGANVLTF. CDR3 nucleotide sequence: TGTGCCAGCAGCTTGAGGGGGGCCAACGTCCTGACTTTC.

This clonotype was seen a few times. The chain has TRBV18 and TRBJ1-1; D remains unclear. The V gene's germline CDR1 is KGHSH and CDR2 LQKENI. The CDR3 has 14 residues. V was pared by 2 bases and J by 1 base, with 8 bases between. In nucleotides, the CDR3 is TGTGCCAGCTCACCATCACCGGGGAACACTGAAGCTTTCTTT. Encoded protein: CASSPSPGNTEAFF.

V usage is TRBV4-2 and J usage is TRBJ1-2; D not certain. Trimming shortened V by 4 bases and J by 8 bases, and 17 bases separated the two germline ends. Looked up from germline, CDR1 is LGHNA and CDR2 is YNFKEQ. The CDR3 is 14 residues long. The CDR3 coding sequence is TGTGCCAGCAGCCTCTACGGGCAGCCCCAAGGCTACACCTTC. Translation: CASSLYGQPQGYTF.

This clonotype appeared a few times. This chain uses TRBV7-9 with TRBJ2-7, with D possibly being TRBD2 (5 bases). This CDR3 region has 17 residues. CDR1 SEHNR and CDR2 FQNEAQ come from the germline V gene (reference sequence). Trimming left V 5 bases short and J 0 bases short, with 20 bases between. The CDR3 region is CASSPSSGMGVSYEQYF. The CDR3 DNA reads TGTGCCAGCAGCCCAAGCTCGGGAATGGGAGTCTCCTACGAGCAGTACTTC. Variable domain in full (rest from reference TRBV7-9 and TRBJ2-7): DTGVSQNPRHKITKRGQNVTFRCDPISEHNRLYWYRQTLGQGPEFLTYFQNEAQLEKSRLLSDRFSAERPKGSFSTLEIQRTEQGDSAMYLCASSPSSGMGVSYEQYFGPGTRLTVT.

CDR3 in amino acids: CASSSRAKDNTIYF. CDR3 sequence (DNA): TGTGCCAGCAGCAGCAGGGCGAAGGATAACACCATATATTTT. The chain is built from TRBV7-2 and TRBJ1-3; possible D gene TRBD1, 5 bases. The germline V gene has CDR1 SGHTA and CDR2 FQGNSA. The CDR3 sequence is 14 residues long. Trimming pared 5 bases from V and 7 bases from J, leaving 15 bases between.

This chain joins TRBV27 and TRBJ2-7; TRBD1 is a possible D gene (6 bases). Germline-derived CDR1 and CDR2 are MNHEY and SMNVEV (reference sequence). The V gene lost 6 bases and the J gene lost 0 bases, with 9 bases spanning the gap. The CDR3 is 13 residues long. CDR3 coding DNA: TGTGCCAGCAGCAGGGGCAGCTCCTACGAGCAGTACGTC. It codes for CASSRGSSYEQYV.

This clonotype was found a few times. This chain joins TRBV7-3 and TRBJ2-3; D not resolved. Between the trimmed V and J ends, which lost 5 bases and 4 bases, there was a span of 19 bases. The CDR3 runs 16 residues. From germline, CDR1 is SGHTA and CDR2 FQGTGA. CDR3 amino acids: CASSPLGSSIPDTQYF. The CDR3 nucleotides are TGTGCCAGCAGCCCCCTGGGTAGCTCGATCCCAGATACGCAGTATTTT.

The rearrangement links TRBV18 to TRBJ2-2; the D is unclear. Trimming cost V 6 bases and J 4 bases, with 6 bases left between them. Per germline, CDR1 KGHSH and CDR2 LQKENI. The CDR3 length is 12 residues. The CDR3 DNA follows: TGTGCCAGCTCGGAAGCCACCGGGGAGCTGTTTTTT. It translates to CASSEATGELFF.